The clone carrying this TCR beta chain appeared many times. The antigen is undetermined. The data were taken from a study of T cell repertoires in cytomegalovirus infection. TCRdb re-called the reads through MiXCR, storing one row per CDR3 protein. The table lists tens of thousands of distinct CDR3 sequences, around 21% of them singletons. Germline V lookup: CDR1 SGHTA, CDR2 FQGNSA. The CDR3 extends over 17 amino acids. The V end was cut by 4 bases, the J end by 10 bases, with 26 bases between. The source material was PBMCs, sequenced either directly or after in vitro stimulation (not recorded which). This receptor was taken from a human donor in good health (CMV status not recorded). Some clones in this sample may be carry-over from other donors' samples. This chain connects TRBV7-2 to TRBJ2-1; tentatively, D is TRBD2 (6 bases). In nucleotides, the CDR3 is TGTGCCAGCAGCTCCTTAGCCGGTGGGAGGCCCTCGGTCGAGCAGTTCTTC. Its protein product is CASSSLAGGRPSVEQFF. The variable domain in full, with the rest retrieved from reference TRBV7-2 and TRBJ2-1, is GAGVSQSPSNKVTEKGKDVELRCDPISGHTALYWYRQSLGQGLEFLIYFQGNSAPDKSGLPSDRFSAERTGGSVSTLTIQRTQQEDSAVYLCASSSLAGGRPSVEQFFGPGTRLTVL.